This TCR beta chain was sequenced for a study of pediatric ulcerative colitis (dated by TCRdb to between 2018 and 2021). About the full investigation: Among the ulcerative colitis patients, seven had pancolitis and two had left-sided colitis, and histology in every patient was consistent with ulcerative colitis. From nine newly diagnosed, treatment-naive pediatric ulcerative colitis patients and four non-IBD control children, paired blood and rectal samples were collected. By Pediatric Ulcerative Colitis Activity Index, mild disease was classified in a couple of patients, moderate disease in several and acute severe colitis in three. What the study reported, not specific to this receptor: The healthy control group was small, consisting of only four individuals. Significantly higher autologous blood-rectal clonal overlap was found in ulcerative colitis patients than in controls, which suggested increased T cell trafficking to inflamed tissue. Two rectal CDR3 clonotypes were found in every ulcerative colitis patient but in no control. A couple of patients' blood samples yielded substantially fewer templates for technical reasons and were excluded from blood-rectal overlap analysis. Rectal repertoire features separated controls, mild-moderate and acute severe colitis patients; acute severe colitis showed reduced rectal diversity due to clonal expansions. Repertoires were derived from total lymphocyte DNA, so rare subsets such as regulatory T cells may have patterns not reflected.

Using the immunoSEQ TRB Survey service, rearranged CDR3 beta regions were amplified from genomic DNA with multiplex V and J primers. Survey-level sequencing depth of up to 500,000 reads per sample was used to keep depth equal across samples. The libraries were purified and pooled, then sequenced using Illumina technology. Turning to the authors' computational methods: Productive clonality, sample overlap, pairwise scatters, CDR3 beta length, V/D/J gene usage and productiveness were assessed with immunoSEQ online tools. Calculated diversity was defined as the number of unique rearrangements divided by total templates times 100, and Shannon and Simpson indices were additionally computed. Principal component analysis used the R prcomp function and ggbiplot package on Z-score normalized data. Morisita's index was used to quantify blood-rectal clonal overlap within each subject. Here the immuneACCESS table is served through TCRdb, limited to in-frame sequences with V and J called. Missing clones are a known gap in these copies; in checked studies unresolved V genes cover under half, and the rest lacks a known reason. V and J calls and clone size follow that table, whereas D and trimming were derived from the DNA. Across this sample there are 59,000 or so clones, with around 80% seen only once. 5% to 5.5% of the sample comes from the top ten.

Before the diagnostic colonoscopy, none of the ulcerative colitis patients had been given any immunosuppressive medication. A blood sample was drawn at the time of the colonoscopy. The Wizard kit (Promega) was used to extract genomic DNA from both blood and intestinal samples. V is trimmed back by 2 bases and J by 0 bases, and the junction contains 3 bases that no gene match accounts for. From cysteine to phenylalanine, the CDR3 is 15 amino acids long. Of the read, only the CDR3 DNA is kept; its 45 bases are in frame from base 1. From the germline V gene (reference sequence), CDR1 is SGHNT and CDR2 is YYREEE. In its sample, this clone was seen once. Its recognized antigen is unknown. One base away there is no much larger clone; base qualities are not given.

The material sequenced was blood. The chain links TRBV5-4 with TRBJ2-7; the central 9 bases match TRBD1. This sequence originates from a boy aged 5-17 years with moderate ulcerative colitis. The sequence in DNA is TGTGCCAGCAGCTTTGGGACAGGGATCTCCTACGAGCAGTACTTC. Translated, this gives CASSFGTGISYEQYF.